The source of this T cell receptor (beta chain) is a study of control samples from healthy donors and cancer patients. Only in-frame clones appear in the TCRdb table, and some are missing; sequencing was by immunoSEQ multiplex PCR. The sample has fewer than 200,000 clones; around 88% are singletons. This CDR3 spans 17 amino acids. Unmatched junction bases numbered 11, after V lost 4 bases and J lost 0 bases. Per germline, CDR1 SGHKS and CDR2 YYEKEE (reference sequence). The sample taken for sequencing was blood. The sequence was collected from a woman in her thirties in good health. The chain combines TRBV5-5 with TRBJ2-7, with TRBD1 matching over 9 bases. The CDR3 coding sequence is TGTGCCAGCAGCGTAGGGACAGGGTCTCGCCGCTCCTACGAGCAGTACTTC. Protein product: CASSVGTGSRRSYEQYF.